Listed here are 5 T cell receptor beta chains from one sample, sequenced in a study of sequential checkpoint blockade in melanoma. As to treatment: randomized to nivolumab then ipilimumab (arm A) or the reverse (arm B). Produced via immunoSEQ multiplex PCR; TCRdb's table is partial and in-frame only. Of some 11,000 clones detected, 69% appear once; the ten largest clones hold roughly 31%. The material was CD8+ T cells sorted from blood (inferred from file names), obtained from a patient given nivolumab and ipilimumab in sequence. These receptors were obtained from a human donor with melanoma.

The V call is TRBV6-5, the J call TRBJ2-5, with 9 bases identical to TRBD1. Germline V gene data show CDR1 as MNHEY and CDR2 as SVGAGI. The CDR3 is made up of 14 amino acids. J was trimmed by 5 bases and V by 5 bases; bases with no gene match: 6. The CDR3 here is CASSRQGVLETQYF. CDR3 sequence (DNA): TGTGCCAGCAGTCGACAGGGGGTGTTGGAGACCCAGTACTTC.

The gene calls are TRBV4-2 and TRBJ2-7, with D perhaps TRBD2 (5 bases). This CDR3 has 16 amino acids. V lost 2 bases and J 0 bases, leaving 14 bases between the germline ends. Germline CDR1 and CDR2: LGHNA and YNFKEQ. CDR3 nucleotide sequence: TGTGCCAGCAGCCAATCCGGACTCTCAAGCTCCTACGAGCAGTACTTC. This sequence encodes CASSQSGLSSSYEQYF.

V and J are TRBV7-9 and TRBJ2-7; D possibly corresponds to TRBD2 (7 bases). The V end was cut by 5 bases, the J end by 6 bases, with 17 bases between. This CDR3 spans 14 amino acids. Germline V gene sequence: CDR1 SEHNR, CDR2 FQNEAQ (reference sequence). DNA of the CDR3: TGTGCCAGCAGCCAGATCCGAGGGGGGGGCGAGCAGTACTTC. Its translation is CASSQIRGGGEQYF.

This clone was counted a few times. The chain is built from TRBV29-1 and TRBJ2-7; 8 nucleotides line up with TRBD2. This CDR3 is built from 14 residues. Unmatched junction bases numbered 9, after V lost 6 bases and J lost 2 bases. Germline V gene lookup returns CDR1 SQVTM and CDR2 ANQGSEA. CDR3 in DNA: TGCAGCGTCCTGGTCGGGAGGGGGACCTACGAGCAGTACTTC. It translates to CSVLVGRGTYEQYF.

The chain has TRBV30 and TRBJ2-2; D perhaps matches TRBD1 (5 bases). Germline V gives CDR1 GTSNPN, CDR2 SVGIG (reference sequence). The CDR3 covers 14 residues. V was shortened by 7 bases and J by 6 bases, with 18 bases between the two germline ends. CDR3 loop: CALCLLGQAGELFF. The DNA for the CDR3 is TGTGCCTTATGCCTCTTGGGGCAGGCCGGGGAGCTGTTTTTT.